This is a list of T cell receptor beta chains from one sample in a study of cytomegalovirus exposure and HLA in healthy donors. Generated by immunoSEQ multiplex PCR, the TCRdb table keeps only in-frame clones and is missing some. The data contain over 110,000 clones, about 84% of them singletons. Specimen: PBMCs. These receptors all stem from a woman under 30 in good health and CMV-seropositive. Both conserved end residues are part of each CDR3. A D gene is named only where the DNA matches it firmly. Clone sizes are given selectively: once, few, many, or a class where the clone is expanded.

J | size | V | D | CDR3 | DNA
TRBJ2-2 | - | TRBV6-1 | TRBD2 | CASSEEAGGRNTGELFF | TGTGCCAGCAGTGAAGAGGCGGGGGGAAGAAACACCGGGGAGCTGTTTTTT
TRBJ2-7 | - | TRBV5-5 | - | CASSPDSVVTYEQYF | TGTGCCAGCAGCCCGGACAGTGTGGTAACCTACGAGCAGTACTTC
TRBJ2-5 | - | TRBV4-3 | - | CASSQDGRTGRGTQYF | TGCGCCAGCAGCCAAGATGGAAGGACAGGGAGGGGGACCCAGTACTTC
TRBJ1-3 | - | TRBV4-1 | - | CASSQDPGAGNTIYF | TGCGCCAGCAGCCAAGACCCAGGGGCTGGAAACACCATATATTTT
TRBJ1-1 | - | TRBV5-1 | - | CASSPGGVLVTEAFF | TGCGCCAGCAGCCCCGGGGGGGTCTTAGTCACTGAAGCTTTCTTT
TRBJ2-7 | - | TRBV6-5 | - | CASSKAFSYEQYF | TGTGCCAGCAGTAAAGCTTTTTCCTACGAGCAGTACTTC
TRBJ2-3 | - | TRBV7-9 | TRBD2 | CASSKGTSGAGDTQYF | TGTGCCAGCAGCAAGGGGACTAGCGGGGCTGGGGATACGCAGTATTTT
TRBJ1-5 | - | TRBV4-1 | - | CASSQGFYEQPQHF | TGCGCCAGCAGCCAAGGGTTTTACGAGCAGCCCCAGCATTTT
TRBJ2-2 | - | TRBV10-1 | - | CASSDPGGTGELFF | TGCGCCAGCAGTGACCCGGGCGGGACCGGGGAGCTGTTTTTT
TRBJ2-1 | - | TRBV11-2 | - | CASSPRDEQFF | TGTGCCAGCAGTCCTCGTGATGAGCAGTTCTTC
TRBJ1-4 | - | TRBV29-1 | - | CSAGEGRSNEKLFF | TGCAGCGCCGGCGAGGGCAGGAGTAATGAAAAACTGTTTTTT
TRBJ2-6 | - | TRBV4-2 | - | CASSQEGSGSGANVLTF | TGTGCCAGCAGCCAAGAAGGGAGCGGTTCTGGGGCCAACGTCCTGACTTTC
TRBJ1-1 | once | TRBV5-1 | TRBD1 | CASSAGTGFTEAFF | TGCGCCAGCAGTGCCGGGACAGGGTTCACTGAAGCTTTCTTT
TRBJ2-3 | - | TRBV29-1 | - | CSVHYRDFTDTQYF | TGCAGCGTTCACTACCGGGACTTCACAGATACGCAGTATTTT
TRBJ1-4 | once | TRBV10-2 | TRBD1 | CASRQGDGEKLFF | TGCGCCAGCAGACAGGGGGACGGTGAAAAACTGTTTTTT
TRBJ2-1 | once | TRBV11-2 | TRBD1 | CASSPGQGTYNEQFF | TGTGCCAGCAGCCCGGGACAGGGGACCTACAATGAGCAGTTCTTC
TRBJ2-5 | - | TRBV5-4 | - | CASSLGRETQYF | TGTGCCAGCAGCTTGGGGAGGGAGACCCAGTACTTC
TRBJ1-6 | - | TRBV27 | - | CASKGTDNNSYNSPLHF | TGTGCCAGCAAGGGAACGGACAACAACTCCTATAATTCACCCCTCCACTTT
TRBJ2-3 | - | TRBV7-6 | TRBD2 | CASSLRVSGGAPGPDTQYF | TGTGCCAGCAGCTTGAGGGTTAGCGGGGGGGCCCCGGGTCCGGATACGCAGTATTTT
TRBJ1-1 | - | TRBV6-5 | TRBD1 | CASSDWDRNTEAFF | TGTGCCAGCAGTGACTGGGACAGGAACACTGAAGCTTTCTTT
TRBJ1-6 | - | TRBV6-1 | - | CASNKDSSNSPLHF | TGTGCCAGCAACAAGGACAGCTCCAATTCACCCCTCCACTTT
TRBJ2-7 | - | TRBV28 | TRBD1 | CASSRGTGDVYEQYF | TGTGCCAGCAGTCGAGGGACAGGGGATGTTTACGAGCAGTACTTC
TRBJ2-3 | once | TRBV29-1 | TRBD1 | CSTQGALGTDTQYF | TGCAGCACCCAGGGGGCTTTAGGCACAGATACGCAGTATTTT
TRBJ1-1 | - | TRBV6-1 | - | CASSAGFAEAFF | TGTGCCAGCAGCGCGGGATTTGCTGAAGCTTTCTTT
TRBJ2-7 | - | TRBV14 | - | CASSPTETSSYEQYF | TGTGCCAGCAGCCCCACAGAAACCAGCTCCTACGAGCAGTACTTC
TRBJ2-7 | - | TRBV12-2 | - | CASRLESSKDRGLYEQYF | TGTGCAAGTCGCTTAGAGTCCTCTAAGGACAGGGGGCTCTACGAGCAGTACTTC
TRBJ1-3 | few | TRBV6-1 | - | CASSEAPGAGNTIYF | TGTGCCAGCAGTGAAGCGCCCGGGGCTGGAAACACCATATATTTT
TRBJ2-2 | few | TRBV7-9 | - | CASSSLFQGTGELFF | TGTGCCAGCAGCTCCTTATTCCAGGGTACCGGGGAGCTGTTTTTT
TRBJ2-1 | once | TRBV28 | TRBD1 | CASSLGTGEQFF | TGTGCCAGCAGTTTGGGGACAGGCGAGCAGTTCTTC
TRBJ2-6 | few | TRBV6-5 | - | CASSDTSGANVLTF | TGTGCCAGCAGTGACACCTCTGGGGCCAACGTCCTGACTTTC
TRBJ1-2 | - | TRBV28 | TRBD1 | CASSLRSRSGRGIKVYGYTF | TGTGCCAGCAGTTTACGTAGTCGTTCGGGCAGGGGGATTAAGGTCTATGGCTACACCTTC
TRBJ2-3 | once | TRBV6-5 | - | CASRPTYDSDTQYF | TGTGCCAGCAGACCGACTTATGACTCAGATACGCAGTATTTT
TRBJ2-5 | - | TRBV5-1 | TRBD1 | CASSMTGGGGETQYF | TGCGCCAGCAGCATGACAGGGGGCGGTGGGGAGACCCAGTACTTC
TRBJ1-1 | - | TRBV25-1 | - | CASSDTGTFFTEAFF | TGTGCCAGCAGTGATACCGGGACTTTCTTTACTGAAGCTTTCTTT
TRBJ2-7 | - | TRBV14 | - | CASSPPYEQYF | TGTGCCAGCAGCCCTCCCTACGAGCAGTACTTC
TRBJ1-4 | - | TRBV5-1 | - | CASSLRAATNEKLFF | TGCGCCAGCAGCTTGCGTGCGGCAACTAATGAAAAACTGTTTTTT
TRBJ1-5 | - | TRBV19 | - | CASSIRGRGGERAYSNQPQHF | TGTGCCAGTAGTATACGGGGTCGGGGAGGGGAGAGGGCTTATAGCAATCAGCCCCAGCATTTT
TRBJ1-4 | - | TRBV5-1 | - | CASSLGQLDEKLFF | TGCGCCAGCAGCTTAGGACAGTTGGATGAAAAACTGTTTTTT
TRBJ1-2 | - | TRBV29-1 | - | CSVAGGPNYGYTF | TGCAGCGTTGCGGGGGGGCCTAACTATGGCTACACCTTC
TRBJ1-1 | - | TRBV10-3 | - | CAIRRLQDANTEAFF | TGTGCCATCAGAAGATTACAGGACGCTAACACTGAAGCTTTCTTT
TRBJ2-7 | - | TRBV9 | TRBD1 | CASSPRGTGAAYEQYF | TGTGCCAGCAGCCCCCGGGGGACAGGGGCCGCCTACGAGCAGTACTTC
TRBJ2-7 | once | TRBV5-1 | - | CASSLEGRGFYEQYF | TGCGCCAGCAGCTTGGAAGGGAGAGGATTCTACGAGCAGTACTTC
TRBJ2-7 | - | TRBV28 | TRBD1 | CASSPGTGYQQYF | TGTGCCAGCAGTCCCGGGACAGGGTATCAGCAGTACTTC
TRBJ1-4 | few | TRBV5-4 | - | CASSLGAGTEKLFF | TGTGCCAGCAGCTTGGGGGCGGGTACTGAAAAACTGTTTTTT
TRBJ1-4 | - | TRBV6-1 | - | CASKGRGATNEKLFF | TGTGCCAGCAAAGGGAGGGGAGCAACTAATGAAAAACTGTTTTTT
TRBJ2-1 | - | TRBV19 | TRBD1 | CASSIQGEPTYNEQFF | TGTGCCAGTAGTATACAGGGGGAGCCCACCTACAATGAGCAGTTCTTC
TRBJ1-2 | - | TRBV7-9 | - | CASSLAGQHNYGYTF | TGTGCCAGCAGCTTAGCGGGGCAACATAACTATGGCTACACCTTC